The rows below give T cell receptor beta chains drawn from one sample of a study of OX40 agonist ivuxolimab in advanced cancers. The protocol was immunoSEQ multiplex PCR, while the TCRdb copy is restricted to in-frame clones and leaves out a portion. The sample records fewer than 85,000 clones, 90% being singletons. The specimen comprised CD4+ or CD8+ T cells sorted from blood, sampled in a trial of the OX40 agonist ivuxolimab. These receptors were taken from an adult with an advanced solid tumor such as melanoma, head and neck, liver or kidney cancer. CDR3s leave out the opening cysteine and the closing phenylalanine or tryptophan. D genes are given only for firm matches.

>TRBJ1-4|TRBD1|TRBV7-2
ASSLEVGGQGVGEKLF
>TRBJ2-7|-|TRBV28
ASSWDPRYEQY
>-|-|TRBV6-4
ASSEGGYEQY
>TRBJ2-1|TRBD2|TRBV6-4
ASKTSGRYYNEQF
>TRBJ1-1|TRBD1|TRBV6-5
ASRDRGEVTEAF
>TRBJ2-2|-|TRBV4-2
ASSQVVGDTGELF
>TRBJ2-1|-|TRBV7-2
ASSLSGDEQF
>TRBJ2-5|TRBD2|TRBV28
ASRTGGETQY
>TRBJ1-1|-|TRBV7-8
ASSFYGGRRDLNTEAF
>-|-|TRBV6-1
ASCDRRNEQY
>TRBJ2-3|TRBD2|TRBV9
ASSVIGTGGRADTQY
>TRBJ1-5|-|TRBV18
ASSPRQGYQPQH
>TRBJ2-2|-|TRBV5-6
ASSIVTRSGELF
>TRBJ1-5|-|TRBV5-1
ASSLGPGSQGAQH
>TRBJ2-1|-|TRBV7-2
ASSLGVSSYNEQF
>TRBJ2-1|TRBD2|TRBV27
ASSFLNPSGPRTSGRTNEQF
>TRBJ2-2|TRBD1|TRBV6-1
ASSVDRGIPGELF
>TRBJ2-7|-|TRBV5-3
ARSHTTGFRPTYEQY
>TRBJ2-5|-|TRBV4-3
ASSQDRGANETQY
>TRBJ2-7|-|TRBV27
ASSSRQGKYEQY
>TRBJ2-7|TRBD2|TRBV5-1
ASSSRLAHEQY
>TRBJ1-2|TRBD1|TRBV6-1
ATGTGVYGYT
>TRBJ2-1|-|TRBV19
ASSLESSSYNEQF